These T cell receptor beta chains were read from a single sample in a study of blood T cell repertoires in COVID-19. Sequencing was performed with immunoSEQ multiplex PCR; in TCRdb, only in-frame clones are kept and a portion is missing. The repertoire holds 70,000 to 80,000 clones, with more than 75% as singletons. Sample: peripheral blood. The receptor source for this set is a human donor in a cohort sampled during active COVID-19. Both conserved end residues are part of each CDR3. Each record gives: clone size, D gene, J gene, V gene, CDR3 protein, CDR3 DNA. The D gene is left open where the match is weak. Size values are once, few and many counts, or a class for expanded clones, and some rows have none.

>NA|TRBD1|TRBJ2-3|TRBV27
CASRGDRYTDTQYF
TGTGCCAGCAGGGGGGACAGGTACACAGATACGCAGTATTTT
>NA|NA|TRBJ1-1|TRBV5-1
CASSPEGGDTEAFF
TGCGCCAGCAGCCCGGAGGGAGGGGACACTGAAGCTTTCTTT
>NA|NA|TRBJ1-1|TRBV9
CASSVLTGDTEAFF
TGTGCCAGCAGCGTCCTCACAGGAGACACTGAAGCTTTCTTT
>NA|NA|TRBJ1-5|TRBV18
CASSPRTGGGNQPQHF
TGTGCCAGCTCACCACGAACAGGAGGGGGCAATCAGCCCCAGCATTTT
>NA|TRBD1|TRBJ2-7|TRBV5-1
CASSQGQGSTQYF
TGCGCCAGCAGCCAGGGACAGGGAAGCACGCAGTACTTC
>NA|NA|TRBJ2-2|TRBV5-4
CASSLSGAAGFGELFF
TGTGCCAGCAGCTTGTCAGGGGCGGCCGGGTTTGGGGAGCTGTTTTTT
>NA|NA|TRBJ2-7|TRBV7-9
CASSSPSGVSAYEQYF
TGTGCCAGCAGCTCTCCCTCGGGGGTCTCAGCCTACGAGCAGTACTTC
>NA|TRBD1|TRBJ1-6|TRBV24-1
CATSKWPGQGTSPLHF
TGTGCCACCAGTAAATGGCCGGGACAGGGGACTTCACCCCTCCACTTT
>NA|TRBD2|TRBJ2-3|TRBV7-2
CASSLGGLAGAFTDTQYF
TGTGCCAGCAGCTTAGGCGGACTAGCGGGGGCCTTCACAGATACGCAGTATTTT
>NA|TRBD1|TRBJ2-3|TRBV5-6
CASSVPGQGSTDTQYF
TGTGCCAGCAGCGTGCCGGGACAGGGGAGCACAGATACGCAGTATTTT
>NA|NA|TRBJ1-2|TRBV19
CASSIKSSANYGYTF
TGTGCCAGTAGTATTAAGAGTAGCGCTAACTATGGCTACACCTTC
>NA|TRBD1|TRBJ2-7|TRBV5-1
CASSYAGTGVYEQYF
TGCGCCAGCAGCTACGCCGGGACAGGGGTCTACGAGCAGTACTTC
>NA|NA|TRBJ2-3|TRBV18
CASSPPHMSGQYF
TGTGCCAGCTCACCACCTCATATGTCGGGGCAGTATTTT
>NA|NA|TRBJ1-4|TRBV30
CAWRPGNEKLFF
TGTGCCTGGAGGCCGGGGAATGAAAAACTGTTTTTT
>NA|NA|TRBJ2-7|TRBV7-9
CASSLVEGTEQYF
TGTGCCAGCAGCTTAGTGGAGGGGACCGAGCAGTACTTC
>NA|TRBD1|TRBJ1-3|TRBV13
CASSGQASGNTIYF
TGTGCCAGCAGCGGACAGGCCTCTGGAAACACCATATATTTT
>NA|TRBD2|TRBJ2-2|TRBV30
CAWSRGGERAGELFF
TGTGCCTGGAGCCGGGGGGGCGAACGAGCCGGGGAGCTGTTTTTT
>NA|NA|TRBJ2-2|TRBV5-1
CASSQDREGTGELFF
TGCGCCAGCAGCCAGGACAGGGAGGGCACCGGGGAGCTGTTTTTT
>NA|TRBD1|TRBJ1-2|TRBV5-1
CASSSDRAFYGYTF
TGCGCCAGCAGCTCGGACAGGGCCTTCTATGGCTACACCTTC
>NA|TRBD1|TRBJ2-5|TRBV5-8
CASSFGDRGFTETQYF
TGTGCCAGCAGCTTTGGGGACAGGGGGTTTACAGAGACCCAGTACTTC
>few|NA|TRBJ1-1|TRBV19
CASSIGEANTEAFF
TGTGCCAGTAGTATAGGGGAGGCAAACACTGAAGCTTTCTTT
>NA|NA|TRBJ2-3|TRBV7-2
CASSLFGTSTDTQYF
TGTGCCAGCAGCTTATTCGGGACAAGCACAGATACGCAGTATTTT
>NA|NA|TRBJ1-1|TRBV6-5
CASRLGAFSNTEAFF
TGTGCCAGCAGACTCGGAGCATTTTCGAACACTGAAGCTTTCTTT
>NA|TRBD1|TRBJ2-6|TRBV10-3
CASLGQGSPGANVLTF
TGTGCCAGCCTGGGACAGGGCTCCCCTGGGGCCAACGTCCTGACTTTC
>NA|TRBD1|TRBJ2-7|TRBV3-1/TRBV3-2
CASSQETGYEQYF
TGTGCCAGCAGCCAAGAGACAGGGTACGAGCAGTACTTC
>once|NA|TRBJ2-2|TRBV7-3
CASSLEGGGRNTGELFF
TGTGCCAGCAGTTTAGAGGGTGGGGGCCGTAACACCGGGGAGCTGTTTTTT
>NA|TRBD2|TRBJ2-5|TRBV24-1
CATSDSPGTSGGQETQYF
TGTGCCACCAGTGATTCGCCAGGGACTAGCGGGGGGCAAGAGACCCAGTACTTC
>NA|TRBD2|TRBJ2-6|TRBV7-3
CASSSSGAGANVLTF
TGTGCCAGCAGCTCCAGCGGGGCTGGGGCCAACGTCCTGACTTTC
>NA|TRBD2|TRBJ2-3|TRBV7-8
CASSPPGGGTDTQYF
TGTGCCAGCAGCCCTCCGGGCGGGGGGACAGATACGCAGTATTTT